This is a list of T cell receptor beta chains from one sample in a study of blood T cell repertoires in COVID-19. Data came from immunoSEQ multiplex PCR; TCRdb stores just in-frame clones and leaves some out. The sample contains about 150,000 clones, around nine tenths of which appear only once. The material sequenced was PBMCs or T cells enriched from blood (not recorded which). The receptors come from a woman under 40 with acute COVID-19. CDR3s include the opening cysteine and the closing phenylalanine or tryptophan.

v_call,j_call,cdr3_aa
TRBV28,TRBJ1-4,CASTPGSTNEKLFF
TRBV27,TRBJ1-5,CASSKLPRGVDQPQHF
TRBV29-1,TRBJ2-1,CSVIDNEQFF
TRBV19,TRBJ1-2,CASRRGGVNYGYTF
TRBV24-1,TRBJ2-3,CATSEDREFADTQYF
TRBV6-2/TRBV6-3,TRBJ1-1,CASSWPGSHTEAFF
TRBV6-5,TRBJ1-2,CASSYSLTYGYTF
TRBV5-6,TRBJ2-7,CASSFATYEQYF
TRBV5-1,TRBJ2-7,CASSITTGTGIYEQYF
TRBV9,TRBJ2-1,CASSVDSGSYNEQFF
TRBV11-2,TRBJ1-1,CASSLRKTGNTEAFF
TRBV28,TRBJ2-3,CASSGGVAGRLLAESTDTQYF
TRBV7-2,TRBJ1-4,CASSAHRALDEKLFF
TRBV7-9,TRBJ1-1,CASSLSGQNTEAFF
TRBV6-1,TRBJ2-7,CASSESGFEQYF
TRBV5-1,TRBJ2-3,CASSLGPTSKGSTDTQYF
TRBV6-2/TRBV6-3,TRBJ2-2,CASSTPNTGELFF
TRBV28,TRBJ1-3,CASSLPKLTSENTIYF
TRBV7-8,TRBJ2-3,CASSLAAGGVTDTQYF
TRBV28,TRBJ1-2,CASSLGVGALDTF
TRBV13,TRBJ1-1,CASSPGTGTIEAFF
TRBV20-1,TRBJ2-1,CSASRLGSSYNEQFF